What follows describes a single T cell receptor (beta chain). This receptor's antigen is unknown. The sample holds no much larger clone one base away, and base qualities are not on file. Libraries were constructed by PCR. Sequencing used an Illumina HiSeq 2500. To normalize quantification of the TCRbeta repertoire, the TCR libraries were built with molecular barcoding that relied on unique molecular identifiers. TCRdb reran the public reads through fastp at Q25 and MiXCR, keeping productive beta chains. CDR3 protein sequences are deduplicated, and each keeps its most common genes and DNA. For this sample there are approximately 82,000 distinct CDR3 sequences; around 15% appear just once. The top ten clones comprise roughly a fifth of the sample. The data derive from a study of T-cell reconstitution after alpha-beta-depleted transplantation in children (dated by TCRdb to 2016 to 2018). A note on the overall study: The study quantitatively tracked T-cell immune reconstitution after TCRalphabeta/CD19-depleted allogeneic hematopoietic cell transplantation in children using TCR repertoire profiling.

The sample's treatment or condition, from its label and the paper: allogeneic hematopoietic cell transplantation with graft depleted of TCRalphabeta T cells and CD19 B cells. Transplant recipients were children who received TCRalphabeta/CD19-depleted allogeneic hematopoietic cell grafts. The full study reports these points: About two months after transplant, the apparently early recovery of alphabetaT-cell counts reportedly depended on just several hundred clones that had expanded rapidly and came from non-depleted graft cells. Hyperexpanded clone frequencies declined over subsequent months; after one year, T-cell counts and TCRbeta diversity were mostly attributed to newly produced T cells. In some patients, the high TCRbeta diversity seen at day 60 was put down to recipient T cells and intrathymic progenitors that had survived conditioning.

The TCR was taken from a male patient aged 2 to 9 who had a stem cell transplant for acute lymphoblastic leukemia, so the T cells may come from the graft donor. This material consisted of PBMCs, mostly from graft donor cells, taken 180 days after TCRalphabeta/CD19-depleted stem cell transplant.

This receptor has the CDR3 CASNPGATYNSPLHF. The base sequence is TGTGCCAGCAATCCAGGGGCTACCTATAATTCACCCCTCCACTTT. The chain employs TRBV6-1 and TRBJ1-6, with TRBD1 tentatively as D gene (6 bases match). V and J are truncated by 7 bases and 2 bases respectively, leaving an intervening sequence of 12 bases. The germline V gene specifies MNHNS as CDR1 and SASEGT as CDR2. There are 15 amino acids in the CDR3, from cysteine to phenylalanine inclusive. Only the CDR3 DNA is retained, 45 bases long and in frame from the first base.